This TCR beta chain was observed in a study of graft-versus-host responses after intestinal transplantation. Repertoires were generated with immunoSEQ multiplex PCR, while TCRdb's copy carries only in-frame clones and drops some. The sample contains some 110,000 clones, more than 85% of which appear only once. The table lists this clone with a count of one. Its antigen remains unknown. The clonotype originates from a human donor who was the organ donor for an intestinal transplant. The specimen comprised unstimulated CD8+ T cells sorted from spleen or lymph node cells, sampled before transplant.

In DNA, the CDR3 is TGCAGCGCCCGGACAGGAGGCAATCAGCCCCAGCATTTT. Translating it yields CSARTGGNQPQHF. The V gene is TRBV29-1, the J gene TRBJ1-5, with 7 bases that match TRBD1. J was trimmed by 2 bases and V by 7 bases; bases with no gene match: 5. The CDR3 contains 13 residues. Germline V gives CDR1 SQVTM, CDR2 ANQGSEA.